This is a list of T cell receptor beta chains from one sample in a study of T cells in Graves' hyperthyroidism and ophthalmopathy. TCRdb reprocessed the multiplex PCR reads with MiXCR, giving one entry per CDR3 protein. Among roughly 500,000 distinct CDR3 sequences listed, around 14% were seen once. Material for sequencing was blood. These receptors originate from a woman under 40 with Graves' hyperthyroidism that later progressed to Graves' ophthalmopathy. Both conserved end residues are part of each CDR3.

CDR3 length | J gene | V gene | CDR3 protein
13 | TRBJ1-2 | TRBV6-1 | CASNPGTVYGYTF
13 | TRBJ1-6 | TRBV27 | CASSLGINSPLHF
14 | TRBJ1-1 | TRBV6-5 | CASSYSPMNTEAFF
10 | TRBJ1-1 | TRBV12-3/TRBV12-4 | CAIKNTEAFF
11 | TRBJ2-1 | TRBV3-1 | CAGSEAREQFF
15 | TRBJ2-7 | TRBV20-1 | CSASQFSHPRDEQYF
14 | TRBJ2-5 | TRBV24-1 | CATSDQGGQETQYF
15 | TRBJ2-1 | TRBV7-9 | CASSLIPGLHNEQFF
16 | TRBJ2-3 | TRBV3-1 | CASTPRSGRATDTQYF
16 | TRBJ2-1 | TRBV11-2 | CASSALVGTALNEQFF
14 | TRBJ1-2 | TRBV6-1 | CASSEGQAFYGYTF
13 | TRBJ2-5 | TRBV12-3/TRBV12-4 | CASKKGGAETQYF
15 | TRBJ1-2 | TRBV27 | CASIDKTGSDYGYTF
12 | TRBJ1-2 | TRBV11-1 | CASSSGFYGYTF
19 | TRBJ2-3 | TRBV30 | CAWSEGLAGGRGSTDTQYF
17 | TRBJ1-1 | TRBV25-1 | CASSEYTGSRDNTEAFF
17 | TRBJ2-2 | TRBV28 | CASSPPSGRRNTGELFF
12 | TRBJ2-1 | TRBV28 | CATHRDSNEQFF
13 | TRBJ1-1 | TRBV10-3 | CAISVGGRAEAFF
13 | TRBJ2-7 | TRBV12-3/TRBV12-4 | CASRPGSSYEQYF
14 | TRBJ1-3 | TRBV29-1 | CSVERQNSGNTIYF
16 | TRBJ1-6 | TRBV6-1 | CASSFTGVGDNSPLHF
13 | TRBJ2-7 | TRBV18 | CASSAWDSYEQYF
16 | TRBJ2-1 | TRBV12-3/TRBV12-4 | CASRLRTSGRDNEQFF